Listed below are T cell receptor beta chains from one sample, sequenced in a study of blood T cell repertoires in COVID-19. Repertoires were generated with immunoSEQ multiplex PCR, while TCRdb's copy carries only in-frame clones and drops some. The sample has about 210,000 clones, over 75% seen once. The sample comprised PBMCs or T cells enriched from blood (not recorded which). These receptors were collected from a man aged 40-49 years who had recovered from COVID-19. The CDR3 runs from the conserved cysteine through the conserved F or W. Fields, in order: clone size, J gene, V gene, D gene, CDR3 DNA, CDR3 protein. A D gene is named only where the DNA matches it firmly. Clone size, where shown, is once, few, many, or a class for clones that have expanded.

- TRBJ2-2 TRBV19 TRBD1 TGTGCCAGTAGTCCCGACGACAGGGGTGGTGGGGAGCTGTTTTTT CASSPDDRGGGELFF
- TRBJ1-5 TRBV12-5 TRBD1 TGTGCTAGTGGTTTGCCCCAGACAGGGGATGCCAATCAGCCCCAGCATTTT CASGLPQTGDANQPQHF
- TRBJ1-4 TRBV4-1 - TGCGCCAGCAGCCAATATCCAGCGGAGAATGAAAAACTGTTTTTT CASSQYPAENEKLFF
once TRBJ1-5 TRBV6-2/TRBV6-3 TRBD1 TGTGCCAGCAGTAGCAGGGGGCTCGGCAATCAGCCCCAGCATTTT CASSSRGLGNQPQHF
- TRBJ2-5 TRBV6-5 - TGTGCCAGTAGGACAGCCGAGTACCAAGAGACCCAGTACTTC CASRTAEYQETQYF
once TRBJ2-3 TRBV5-1 TRBD2 TGCGCCAGCAGCTTACTAGCGGGGGGACTCACAGATACGCAGTATTTT CASSLLAGGLTDTQYF
- TRBJ1-2 TRBV28 TRBD1 TGTGCCAGCAGTGATTTCCGGGACAGGGAAAGGAACTATGGCTACACCTTC CASSDFRDRERNYGYTF
- TRBJ1-5 TRBV5-8 TRBD1 TGTGCCAGCAGCTCCCGGGACAGGGGGTTTTTCATCCGACAACATTTT CASSSRDRGFFIRQHF
- TRBJ1-6 TRBV5-1 - TGCGCCAGCAGCTTGGCCGTTGTAGGGGATGGGAATTCACCCCTCCACTTT CASSLAVVGDGNSPLHF
- TRBJ2-1 TRBV20-1 TRBD2 TGCAGTGCTAGTAGGCGGGGGGGCAGGGATGAGCAGTTCTTC CSASRRGGRDEQFF